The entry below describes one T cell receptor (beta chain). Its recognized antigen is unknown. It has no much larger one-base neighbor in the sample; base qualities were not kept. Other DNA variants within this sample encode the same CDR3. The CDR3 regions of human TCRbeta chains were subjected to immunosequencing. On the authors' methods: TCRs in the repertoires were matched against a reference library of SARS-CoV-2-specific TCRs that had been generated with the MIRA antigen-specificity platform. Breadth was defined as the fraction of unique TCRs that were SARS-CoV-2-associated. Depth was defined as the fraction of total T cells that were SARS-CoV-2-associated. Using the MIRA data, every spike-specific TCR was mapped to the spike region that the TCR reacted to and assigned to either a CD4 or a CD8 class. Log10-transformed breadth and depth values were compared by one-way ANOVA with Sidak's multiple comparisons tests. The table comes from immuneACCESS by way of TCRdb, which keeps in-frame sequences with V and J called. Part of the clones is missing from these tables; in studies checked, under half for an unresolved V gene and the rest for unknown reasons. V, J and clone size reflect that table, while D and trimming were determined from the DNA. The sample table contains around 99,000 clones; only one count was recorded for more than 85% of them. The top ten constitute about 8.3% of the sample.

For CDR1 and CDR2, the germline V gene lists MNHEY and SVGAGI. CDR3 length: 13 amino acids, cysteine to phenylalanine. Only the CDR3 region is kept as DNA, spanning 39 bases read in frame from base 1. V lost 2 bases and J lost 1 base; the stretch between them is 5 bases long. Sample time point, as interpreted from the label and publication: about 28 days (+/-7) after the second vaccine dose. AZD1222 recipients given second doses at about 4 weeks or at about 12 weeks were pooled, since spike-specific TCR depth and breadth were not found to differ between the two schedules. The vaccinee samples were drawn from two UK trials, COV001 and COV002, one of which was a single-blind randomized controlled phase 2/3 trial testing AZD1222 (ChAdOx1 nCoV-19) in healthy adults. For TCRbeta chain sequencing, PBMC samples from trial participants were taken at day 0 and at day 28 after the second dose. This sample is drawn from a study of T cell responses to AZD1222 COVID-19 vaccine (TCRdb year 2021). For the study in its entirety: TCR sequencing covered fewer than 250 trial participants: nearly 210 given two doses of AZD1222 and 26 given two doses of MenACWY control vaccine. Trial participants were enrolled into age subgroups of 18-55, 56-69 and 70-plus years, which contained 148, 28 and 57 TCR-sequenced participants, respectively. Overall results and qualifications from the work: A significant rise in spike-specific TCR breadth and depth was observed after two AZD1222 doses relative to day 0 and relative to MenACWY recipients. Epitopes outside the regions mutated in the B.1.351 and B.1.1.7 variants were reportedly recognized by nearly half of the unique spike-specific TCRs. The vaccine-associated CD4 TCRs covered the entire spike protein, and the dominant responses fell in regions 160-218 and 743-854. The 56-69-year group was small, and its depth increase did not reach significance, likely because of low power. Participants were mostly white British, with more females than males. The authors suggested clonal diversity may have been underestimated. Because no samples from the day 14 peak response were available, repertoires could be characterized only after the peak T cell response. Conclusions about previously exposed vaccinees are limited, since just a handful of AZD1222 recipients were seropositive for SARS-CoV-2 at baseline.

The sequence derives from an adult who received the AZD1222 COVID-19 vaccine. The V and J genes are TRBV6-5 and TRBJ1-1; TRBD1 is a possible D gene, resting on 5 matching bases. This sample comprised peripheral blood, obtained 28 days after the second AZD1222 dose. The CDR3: CASSYGGNTEAFF. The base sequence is TGTGCCAGCAGTTACGGGGGGAACACTGAAGCTTTCTTT.